Below are 32 T cell receptor beta chains sequenced from a single sample in a study of blood T cell repertoires in COVID-19 (dated by TCRdb to 2018 to 2020). Preparation of the library involved the immunoSEQ multiplex PCR assay. Imported from immuneACCESS, the table was reduced by TCRdb to in-frame sequences with V and J called. These copies leave out some clones; in studies compared against another copy, an unresolved V gene accounts for under half, and the cause of the remainder is not known. The table for this sample lists about 210,000 clones; around four fifths of them were counted only once. The ten largest clones add up to less than 6% of the sample. The sequencing input was peripheral blood. The receptor set was obtained from an older woman with COVID-19, enrolled during active disease.

The genes are TRBV11-3 and TRBJ2-5; D gene ambiguous. CDR1 is SGHNT, CDR2 YENEEA, per germline. There are 14 residues in the CDR3. Trimming left V 2 bases short and J 0 bases short, with 7 bases between. For the CDR3, the DNA is TGTGCCAGCAGCTTATTGGGCAACCAAGAGACCCAGTACTTC. Residues: CASSLLGNQETQYF.

The chain links TRBV9 to TRBJ2-7; a weak D match, TRBD2 (6 bases). The CDR3 runs to 14 residues. Germline CDR1 is SGDLS and CDR2 is YYNGEE. The V end lost 4 bases, the J end lost 9 bases, and 20 bases lay between the germline ends. The DNA of the CDR3 is TGTGCCAGCAGCTCTAAGTCGGGAGAGGCGCCGCAGTACTTC. Its translation is CASSSKSGEAPQYF.

The V gene is TRBV19, the J gene TRBJ2-3, with D maybe TRBD1 (6 bases). Germline values: CDR1 LNHDA, CDR2 SQIVND (reference sequence). This CDR3 has 12 residues. V was trimmed by 7 bases and J by 3 bases, leaving 8 bases between them. The DNA of the CDR3 is TGTGCCAGTACCCAGGGGACAGATACGCAGTATTTT. This codes for CASTQGTDTQYF.

The chain uses TRBV27 and TRBJ1-6; 8 positions match TRBD1. The CDR3 spans 14 residues. The germline V gene encodes CDR1 MNHEY and CDR2 SMNVEV (reference sequence). V lost 8 bases and J lost 14; bases outside the gene matches: 14. CDR3 in amino acids: CASGGAGGLGALHF. CDR3 bases: TGTGCCAGCGGAGGAGCAGGGGGCCTAGGGGCCCTCCACTTT.

CDR3 region: CASSTVDREHGYTF. CDR3 coding DNA: TGTGCCAGTAGTACAGTCGACAGGGAGCATGGCTACACCTTC. The rearrangement joins TRBV19 to TRBJ1-2; 7 bases are a match to TRBD1. This CDR3 is built from 14 residues. Unmatched junction bases numbered 8, after V lost 4 bases and J lost 6 bases. In germline, CDR1 is LNHDA, CDR2 SQIVND (reference sequence).

A single count supports this clone. V is TRBV6-5 and J is TRBJ1-5, with a tentative D call TRBD1 (5 bases). V dropped 5 bases and J dropped 3 bases, with 11 bases sitting between them. Germline CDR1 is MNHEY and CDR2 is SVGAGI. CDR3 length equals 14 residues. Here the CDR3 DNA reads TGTGCCAGCAGTACCGACAGCCCCAATCAGCCCCAGCATTTT. Its protein is CASSTDSPNQPQHF.

As for this clone: The same CDR3 is also encoded by other DNA sequences in this sample. The CDR3: CATSDPGTGSYGYTF. CDR3 nucleotides: TGTGCCACCAGTGATCCGGGGACAGGGAGCTATGGCTACACCTTC. The V gene is TRBV24-1, the J gene TRBJ1-2; 9 bases are a match to TRBD1. CDR1 KGHDR and CDR2 SFDVKD come from the germline V gene. The CDR3 has 15 amino acids. Trimming at V came to 3 bases and at J to 4 bases, leaving 5 bases not matched to a gene.

This clone has more than one count but fewer than ten. The chain joins TRBV20-1 to TRBJ2-3; D uncertain. CDR3 length: 11 residues. Trimming took off 1 base at V and 6 bases at J, with 5 bases between the two ends. Germline V gene lookup returns CDR1 DFQATT and CDR2 SNEGSKA (reference sequence). The CDR3 sequence: CSARVSDTQYF. The CDR3 DNA is TGCAGTGCTAGAGTTTCGGATACGCAGTATTTT.

V and J are TRBV7-9 and TRBJ2-7; 12 bases are shared with TRBD2. CDR3 length: 16 amino acids. V lost 5 bases, J lost 5 bases, and 10 bases stayed unmatched. CDR1 SEHNR and CDR2 FQNEAQ come from the germline V gene (reference sequence). The CDR3 DNA sequence: TGTGCCAGCAGCCCCCCGGGACTAGCGGGTACTAACGAGCAGTACTTC. This translates into CASSPPGLAGTNEQYF.

This clone was observed a single time. The rearrangement joins TRBV11-1 to TRBJ2-1; D remains unclear. Looked up from germline, CDR1 is SGHAT and CDR2 is FQDESV (reference sequence). V lost 1 base and J lost 4, with 14 bases in between. The CDR3 runs to 16 residues. The CDR3 loop is CASSLGRGFPYNEQFF. Written as DNA, the CDR3 is TGTGCCAGCAGCTTAGGAAGAGGATTTCCGTACAATGAGCAGTTCTTC.

This clone was picked up a small number of times. The same CDR3 can be traced to other DNA sequences in this sample. J is TRBJ1-5 and V is TRBV6-5, with D possibly TRBD1 on 5 matching bases. V lost 4 bases to trimming and J lost 7 bases, with 8 bases between them. Germline V gives CDR1 MNHEY, CDR2 SVGAGI. CDR3 length: 12 residues. This chain's CDR3 is CASSSGDQPQHF. In DNA form, the CDR3 reads TGTGCCAGCAGTTCGGGGGACCAGCCCCAGCATTTT.

The chain uses TRBV6-1 and TRBJ1-3, with 7 bases matching TRBD1. CDR1 is MNHNS, CDR2 SASEGT, per germline. With 0 bases clipped from V and 5 bases from J, the junction kept 16 bases outside the gene matches. The CDR3 has 19 residues. The CDR3 region is CASSEAVGQRTTQRNTIYF. In nucleotides, the CDR3 is TGTGCCAGCAGTGAAGCGGTGGGACAGCGAACTACTCAACGAAACACCATATATTTT.

The chain combines TRBV5-1 with TRBJ2-1; TRBD2 agrees at 7 bases. J was trimmed by 4 bases and V by 0 bases; bases with no gene match: 7. Germline values: CDR1 SGHRS, CDR2 YFSETQ. The length of the CDR3 is 16 residues. The CDR3 bases are TGCGCCAGCAGCTTGGCGGCTAGCGGAAATTACAATGAGCAGTTCTTC. Translated: CASSLAASGNYNEQFF.

The rearrangement joins TRBV5-1 to TRBJ2-3; TRBD2 might be the D (6 bases). The germline gives CDR1 SGHRS, CDR2 YFSETQ. The V gene lost 0 bases and the J gene lost 2 bases, with 10 bases spanning the gap. This CDR3 is 15 amino acids long. The CDR3, as DNA: TGCGCCAGCAGCTTGGAACCGGGAGTCACAGATACGCAGTATTTT. This encodes CASSLEPGVTDTQYF.

This clone appeared once. The chain has TRBV7-9 and TRBJ2-7, with 8 bases aligning to TRBD2. The CDR3 length is 15 residues. V gave up 5 bases and J gave up 1 base; unmatched junction bases: 7. CDR1 SEHNR and CDR2 FQNEAQ come from the germline V gene (reference sequence). The CDR3 region is CASSLKRESSYEQYF. The CDR3 bases are TGTGCCAGCAGCCTCAAGCGGGAGTCATCCTACGAGCAGTACTTC.

This clone showed up just once. The chain uses TRBV5-1 and TRBJ2-5; D perhaps matches TRBD1 (6 bases). CDR3 size: 15 residues. V was clipped by 4 bases and J by 5 bases, with 18 bases between them. The V gene's germline CDR1 is SGHRS and CDR2 YFSETQ. CDR3 protein: CASSASKGVWETQYF. The CDR3 DNA is TGCGCCAGCAGCGCTTCTAAGGGGGTATGGGAGACCCAGTACTTC.

Only a few counts were recorded for this clone. The chain employs TRBV28 and TRBJ1-2; TRBD1 agrees at 8 bases. The germline gives CDR1 MDHEN, CDR2 SYDVKM. V was clipped by 6 bases and J by 8 bases; unmatched bases: 11. The CDR3 covers 14 residues. CDR3 in DNA: TGTGCCAGCAGCAGCACTCAGGGGGCGCGAGGCTACACCTTC. Translated, it gives CASSSTQGARGYTF.

The CDR3 is CASSAAGQGASYGYTF. As DNA, the CDR3 is TGTGCCAGCAGCGCCGCAGGACAGGGGGCATCATATGGCTACACCTTC. This chain connects TRBV5-4 to TRBJ1-2; 11 bases line up with TRBD1. In germline, CDR1 is SGHNT, CDR2 YYREEE (reference sequence). V was clipped by 4 bases and J by 5 bases; unmatched bases: 10. This CDR3 is built from 16 residues.

The chain links TRBV5-6 to TRBJ2-3; 8 bases align to TRBD1. In germline, CDR1 is SGHDT, CDR2 YYEEEE. There are 15 residues in the CDR3. V was clipped by 0 bases and J by 3 bases; unmatched bases: 3. This CDR3 is CASSLATGVTDTQYF. The CDR3 region has the DNA TGTGCCAGCAGCTTGGCGACAGGGGTGACAGATACGCAGTATTTT.

The genes are TRBV9 and TRBJ1-3, with 7 bases aligning to TRBD1. This CDR3 has 16 residues. CDR1 SGDLS and CDR2 YYNGEE come from the germline V gene. With 0 bases clipped from V and 4 bases from J, the junction kept 7 bases outside the gene matches. The CDR3 region is CASSVEGGGAGNTIYF. The CDR3 bases are TGTGCCAGCAGCGTAGAAGGAGGGGGCGCGGGAAACACCATATATTTT.

This chain links TRBV7-2 with TRBJ1-2; 8 bases align to TRBD1. Germline V gene lookup returns CDR1 SGHTA and CDR2 FQGNSA. This CDR3 contains 15 residues. Trimming at V came to 1 base and at J to 6 bases, leaving 7 bases not matched to a gene. The CDR3 coding sequence is TGTGCCAGCAGCTTAGGGGGGAGGACAGGGCATGGCTACACCTTC. It codes for CASSLGGRTGHGYTF.

V and J are TRBV2 and TRBJ1-4; 10 bases are shared with TRBD1. V was clipped by 7 bases and J by 1 base; unmatched bases: 6. CDR3 size: 16 residues. Per the germline V gene, CDR1 is SNHLY and CDR2 is FYNNEI. The DNA of the CDR3 is TGTGCCAGCACCCGACAGGGGGCGGGAACTAATGAAAAACTGTTTTTT. It is translated as CASTRQGAGTNEKLFF.

This chain uses TRBV10-3 with TRBJ1-1, with TRBD1 as a possible D gene (5 bases). Deletions cut 10 bases from V and 3 bases from J, with 18 bases between. Germline V CDR1 and CDR2: ENHRY, SYGVKD. The CDR3 extends over 14 amino acids. Written as DNA, the CDR3 is TGTGCCACCGCGACGCGGGGGGGGGACACTGAAGCTTTCTTT. This gives the protein CATATRGGDTEAFF.

The chain combines TRBV5-5 with TRBJ2-1; 8 bases agree with TRBD1. V was clipped by 4 bases and J by 0 bases; unmatched bases: 3. The CDR3 totals 15 residues. Germline V gene data show CDR1 as SGHKS and CDR2 as YYEKEE (reference sequence). CDR3 amino acids: CASSRTGSSYNEQFF. In DNA, the CDR3 is TGTGCCAGCAGCCGGACAGGGAGCTCCTACAATGAGCAGTTCTTC.

Written as DNA, the CDR3 is TGTGCCACCCCCCGGGACTCTAACACCGGGGAGCTGTTTTTT. The encoded protein is CATPRDSNTGELFF. The chain is built from TRBV6-5 and TRBJ2-2; D is possibly TRBD2 (6 bases). Trimming pared 10 bases from V and 2 bases from J, leaving 14 bases between. This CDR3 contains 14 residues. CDR1 MNHEY and CDR2 SVGAGI come from the germline V gene.

The chain is built from TRBV28 and TRBJ1-1, with D unresolved. The CDR3 covers 15 residues. CDR1 and CDR2 (germline): MDHEN, SYDVKM. Trimming removed 3 bases at V and 6 bases at J, with 17 bases between. The CDR3, as DNA: TGTGCCAGCAGTTTTGCCGGTTTGGGGAGGGCTGAAGCTTTCTTT. It yields the protein CASSFAGLGRAEAFF.

This clone was counted a single time. The chain employs TRBV3-1 (or the pseudogene TRBV3-2) and TRBJ2-2, with D perhaps TRBD2 (6 bases). Germline CDR1 LGHDT, CDR2 YNNKEL (reference sequence). Trimming stripped 0 bases from V and 4 bases from J, with 9 bases between. There are 15 residues in the CDR3. The CDR3 DNA reads as TGTGCCAGCAGCCAAGAGGGGGGATTCACCGGGGAGCTGTTTTTT. Protein: CASSQEGGFTGELFF.

The chain has TRBV7-9 and TRBJ2-2; 7 bases are a match to TRBD1. The CDR3 consists of 15 residues. Trimming removed 3 bases from V and 7 bases from J; junction bases left unmatched: 8. Per the germline V gene, CDR1 is SEHNR and CDR2 is FQNEAQ (reference sequence). CDR3 bases: TGTGCCAGCAGCTTCTTACAGGGGTTGGACGGGGAGCTGTTTTTT. Protein sequence: CASSFLQGLDGELFF.

The chain combines TRBV6-6 with TRBJ2-2, with a possible D match to TRBD1 (6 bases). Germline CDR1 and CDR2: MNHNY and SVGAGI (reference sequence). V lost 6 bases, J lost 0 bases, and 11 bases lay in between. The CDR3 contains 15 residues. The DNA for the CDR3 is TGTGCCAGCAGCCGGGGACAACCGAACACCGGGGAGCTGTTTTTT. This gives the protein CASSRGQPNTGELFF.

The V call is TRBV28, the J call TRBJ1-2; 9 bases map to TRBD1. J lost 8 bases, V lost 6 bases, and 7 bases had no gene match. Germline V gene sequence: CDR1 MDHEN, CDR2 SYDVKM. The CDR3 totals 13 residues. CDR3: CASRQTGGRGYTF. The CDR3 DNA reads TGTGCCAGCAGACAGACAGGGGGTAGGGGCTACACCTTC.

The chain links TRBV28 to TRBJ2-7; tentatively, D is TRBD1 (5 bases). The V gene lost 4 bases and the J gene lost 5 bases, with 15 bases spanning the gap. Germline V lookup: CDR1 MDHEN, CDR2 SYDVKM. The CDR3 runs to 14 residues. This CDR3 is CASSSPGNHDEQYF. In DNA, the CDR3 is TGTGCCAGCAGTTCACCAGGGAATCACGACGAGCAGTACTTC.

A note on this clone: Other nucleotide sequences from this sample produce the same CDR3. This chain links TRBV18 with TRBJ2-7; 9 nucleotides align to TRBD2. The V and J ends lost 3 bases and 5 bases, in that order; junction bases with no gene match: 2. The CDR3 runs to 13 residues. Looked up from germline, CDR1 is KGHSH and CDR2 is LQKENI. CDR3 region: CASSPGTSHEQYF. The CDR3 DNA reads TGTGCCAGCTCACCCGGGACTAGCCACGAGCAGTACTTC. Using reference TRBV18 and TRBJ2-7 for the parts outside the CDR3, the full variable domain is NAGVMQNPRHLVRRRGQEARLRCSPMKGHSHVYWYRQLPEEGLKFMVYLQKENIIDESGMPKERFSAEFPKEGPSILRIQQVVRGDSAAYFCASSPGTSHEQYFGPGTRLTVT.